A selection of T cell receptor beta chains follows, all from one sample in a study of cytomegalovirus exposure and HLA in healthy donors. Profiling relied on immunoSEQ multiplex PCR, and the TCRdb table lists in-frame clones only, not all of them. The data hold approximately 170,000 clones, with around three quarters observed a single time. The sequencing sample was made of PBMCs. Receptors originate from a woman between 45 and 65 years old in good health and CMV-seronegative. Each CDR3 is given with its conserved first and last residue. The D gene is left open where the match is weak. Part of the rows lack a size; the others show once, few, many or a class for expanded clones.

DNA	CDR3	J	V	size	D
TGTGCCAGCAGCGCCGGGACTAGCGGCACAGATACGCAGTATTTT	CASSAGTSGTDTQYF	TRBJ2-3	TRBV7-3	-	TRBD2
TGTGCCAGCAGTCGGGACAGTCAGAACACTGAAGCTTTCTTT	CASSRDSQNTEAFF	TRBJ1-1	TRBV6-1	-	TRBD1
TGTGCCAGCAGTTTACCTACTAGCGGAGACTACGAGCAGTACTTC	CASSLPTSGDYEQYF	TRBJ2-7	TRBV28	-	TRBD2
TGCAGCGTTGCTCTTGACAGGGGGAATCAGCCCCAGCATTTT	CSVALDRGNQPQHF	TRBJ1-5	TRBV29-1	-	TRBD1
TGTGCCAGCAGCTTAATAAACACTGAAGCTTTCTTT	CASSLINTEAFF	TRBJ1-1	TRBV7-9	few	-
TGTGCCAGCAGCTCCACCCTAGCGGGAGGTGGGACCCAGTACTTC	CASSSTLAGGGTQYF	TRBJ2-5	TRBV2	-	TRBD2
TGCGCCAGCAGCAAGCTGACAGGGGCAGAGGAAAAACTGTTTTTT	CASSKLTGAEEKLFF	TRBJ1-4	TRBV5-1	few	TRBD1
TGTGCCAGTAGTGGAAGGGGTGGTGCTGAAGCTTTCTTT	CASSGRGGAEAFF	TRBJ1-1	TRBV19	few	-
TGCGCCAGCGGCCGGACTAGCGGAGGGGGAGCGCAGTACTTC	CASGRTSGGGAQYF	TRBJ2-7	TRBV5-1	-	TRBD2
TGTGCCAGCAGTGACGGAGACAGGAGCACAGATACGCAGTATTTT	CASSDGDRSTDTQYF	TRBJ2-3	TRBV6-4	once	-
TGTGCCAGCTCAAGACGGACAGGGGGCGGTTATGGCTACACCTTC	CASSRRTGGGYGYTF	TRBJ1-2	TRBV21-1	-	-
TGTGCCAGCAGTGCGAACAGGAACACTGAAGCTTTCTTT	CASSANRNTEAFF	TRBJ1-1	TRBV6-4	-	-
TGTGCCAGCACCGCAGGGGTGGGGAATTCACCCCTCCACTTT	CASTAGVGNSPLHF	TRBJ1-6	TRBV2	-	-
TGTGCCAGCAGCTTACAACTAGGGGAGGGCTCGACCTACGAGCAGTACTTC	CASSLQLGEGSTYEQYF	TRBJ2-7	TRBV11-2	-	TRBD2
TGTGCCGCGGGAGGGGGGTTCAATCAGCCCCAGCATTTT	CAAGGGFNQPQHF	TRBJ1-5	TRBV19	-	-
TGTGCCAGCAGTCTGACAGGGGGCACAGATACGCAGTATTTT	CASSLTGGTDTQYF	TRBJ2-3	TRBV2	-	TRBD1
TGTGCCAGCAGCTTACTCGGGACAGGGATCCATGAGCAGTTCTTC	CASSLLGTGIHEQFF	TRBJ2-1	TRBV7-3	-	TRBD1
TGTGCCAGTATCACTCCGGGACAGAGCTCCTACGAGCAGTACTTC	CASITPGQSSYEQYF	TRBJ2-7	TRBV2	-	TRBD1
TGTGCCAGCAGCCACCAGACTAGCGGGAGGGCCGATGAGCAGTTCTTC	CASSHQTSGRADEQFF	TRBJ2-1	TRBV7-8	-	TRBD2
TGTGCCAGCAGTGGAGGACAGGGAGGAGGCTACACCTTC	CASSGGQGGGYTF	TRBJ1-2	TRBV2	-	TRBD1
TGTGCCAGCAGTTACTCGGTCGCCAGCTCCTACAATGAGCAGTTCTTC	CASSYSVASSYNEQFF	TRBJ2-1	TRBV6-5	-	-
TGTGCCAGCAGCGTAGAATCGTCAGGGGACAGGGCATTCTACGAGCAGTACTTC	CASSVESSGDRAFYEQYF	TRBJ2-7	TRBV9	-	TRBD1
TGTGCCAGCAGTGGTAGCGGGAGGGATTTGGAGACCCAGTACTTC	CASSGSGRDLETQYF	TRBJ2-5	TRBV2	-	TRBD2
TGTGCCAGCAGCTTTCCCGGGTTTAACTATGGCTACACCTTC	CASSFPGFNYGYTF	TRBJ1-2	TRBV7-9	-	-
TGTGCCAGCAGCCAAACGTTCGGCAGGGCATATGGCTACACCTTC	CASSQTFGRAYGYTF	TRBJ1-2	TRBV7-9	few	-
TGCGCCAGCAGTCCTGAACTGTTAGCCAAAAACATTCAGTACTTC	CASSPELLAKNIQYF	TRBJ2-4	TRBV4-1	once	-
TGTGCCAGCAACACCGCCCCTACACAGGGGTACGAGCAGTACTTC	CASNTAPTQGYEQYF	TRBJ2-7	TRBV28	-	TRBD1
TGTGCCAGCAGCCCACAACCCAACAGAAGGAACACTGAAGCTTTCTTT	CASSPQPNRRNTEAFF	TRBJ1-1	TRBV7-9	-	-
TGTGCCAGCAGCGCTCGGACTAGCGGGGGGGCCAATGAGCAGTTCTTC	CASSARTSGGANEQFF	TRBJ2-1	TRBV7-2	-	TRBD2
TGCAGCGTCGGGACTAGCGGGAGTCTCAGTGAGCAGTTCTTC	CSVGTSGSLSEQFF	TRBJ2-1	TRBV29-1	once	TRBD2
TGTGCCAGTAGTAGTACAGGGGGCTGGGAGACCCAGTACTTC	CASSSTGGWETQYF	TRBJ2-5	TRBV19	-	TRBD1
TGTGCCAGCTCACCCGGAAGCGGGAGGGCCTATGAGCAGTTCTTC	CASSPGSGRAYEQFF	TRBJ2-1	TRBV18	-	TRBD2
TGTGCCAGCAGCGCGGACATGAAGGCGGTTCTCGGGGAAAAACTGTTTTTT	CASSADMKAVLGEKLFF	TRBJ1-4	TRBV9	once	-
TGTGCCAGCTCACCACTGCAGGCCGGGACAGGACGCTATGGCTACACCTTC	CASSPLQAGTGRYGYTF	TRBJ1-2	TRBV18	-	TRBD1
TGTGCCAGCAGCACACGACAGGGGGCTCCCTACGAGCAGTACTTC	CASSTRQGAPYEQYF	TRBJ2-7	TRBV13	few	TRBD1
TGTGCCAGCACCAAGGAACTAGCGGGAGTTCATGAGCAGTTCTTC	CASTKELAGVHEQFF	TRBJ2-1	TRBV6-1	-	TRBD2
TGTGCCAGCACACAAAAAAGACTAGCGGGAGGGCCTGACCAGTTCTTC	CASTQKRLAGGPDQFF	TRBJ2-1	TRBV28	-	TRBD2
TGTGCCAGCAGTATCGTACAGGGGGTCTACGAGCAGTACTTC	CASSIVQGVYEQYF	TRBJ2-7	TRBV28	few	TRBD1
TGTGCCAGCAGTCCCCCGGGGGGCTCGGGCTACACCTTC	CASSPPGGSGYTF	TRBJ1-2	TRBV28	-	-
TGTGCCAGCAGCCTCCCACCCAGGAGGGGACCAAAACACATTCAGTACTTC	CASSLPPRRGPKHIQYF	TRBJ2-4	TRBV28	once	-
TGTGCCAGCAAACCACTCGGTCAGCCCCAGCATTTT	CASKPLGQPQHF	TRBJ1-5	TRBV5-4	few	-
TGTGCCAGTACCCGACGGGGGGGAGGGAACACCGGGGAGCTGTTTTTT	CASTRRGGGNTGELFF	TRBJ2-2	TRBV19	-	TRBD2
TGTGCCAGCAGCCCGACAGGGGGCGATTTCTACGAGCAGTACTTC	CASSPTGGDFYEQYF	TRBJ2-7	TRBV28	once	TRBD1
TGTGCCAGCAGCTGGGGGGACAGGGGGCTTGATCAGCCCCAGCATTTT	CASSWGDRGLDQPQHF	TRBJ1-5	TRBV5-8	-	TRBD1
TGTGCCAGCAGCGTCCAGGGGGATAGCTATGGCTACACCTTC	CASSVQGDSYGYTF	TRBJ1-2	TRBV9	-	TRBD1